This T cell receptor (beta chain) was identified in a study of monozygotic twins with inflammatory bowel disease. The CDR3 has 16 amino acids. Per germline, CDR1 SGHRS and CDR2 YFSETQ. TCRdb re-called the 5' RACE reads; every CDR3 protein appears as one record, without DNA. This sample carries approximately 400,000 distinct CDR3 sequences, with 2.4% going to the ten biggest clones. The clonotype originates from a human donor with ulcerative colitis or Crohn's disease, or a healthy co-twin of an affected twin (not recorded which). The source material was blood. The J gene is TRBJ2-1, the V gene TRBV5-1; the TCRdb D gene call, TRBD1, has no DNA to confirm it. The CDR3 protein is CASSLGLERGGGEQFF.